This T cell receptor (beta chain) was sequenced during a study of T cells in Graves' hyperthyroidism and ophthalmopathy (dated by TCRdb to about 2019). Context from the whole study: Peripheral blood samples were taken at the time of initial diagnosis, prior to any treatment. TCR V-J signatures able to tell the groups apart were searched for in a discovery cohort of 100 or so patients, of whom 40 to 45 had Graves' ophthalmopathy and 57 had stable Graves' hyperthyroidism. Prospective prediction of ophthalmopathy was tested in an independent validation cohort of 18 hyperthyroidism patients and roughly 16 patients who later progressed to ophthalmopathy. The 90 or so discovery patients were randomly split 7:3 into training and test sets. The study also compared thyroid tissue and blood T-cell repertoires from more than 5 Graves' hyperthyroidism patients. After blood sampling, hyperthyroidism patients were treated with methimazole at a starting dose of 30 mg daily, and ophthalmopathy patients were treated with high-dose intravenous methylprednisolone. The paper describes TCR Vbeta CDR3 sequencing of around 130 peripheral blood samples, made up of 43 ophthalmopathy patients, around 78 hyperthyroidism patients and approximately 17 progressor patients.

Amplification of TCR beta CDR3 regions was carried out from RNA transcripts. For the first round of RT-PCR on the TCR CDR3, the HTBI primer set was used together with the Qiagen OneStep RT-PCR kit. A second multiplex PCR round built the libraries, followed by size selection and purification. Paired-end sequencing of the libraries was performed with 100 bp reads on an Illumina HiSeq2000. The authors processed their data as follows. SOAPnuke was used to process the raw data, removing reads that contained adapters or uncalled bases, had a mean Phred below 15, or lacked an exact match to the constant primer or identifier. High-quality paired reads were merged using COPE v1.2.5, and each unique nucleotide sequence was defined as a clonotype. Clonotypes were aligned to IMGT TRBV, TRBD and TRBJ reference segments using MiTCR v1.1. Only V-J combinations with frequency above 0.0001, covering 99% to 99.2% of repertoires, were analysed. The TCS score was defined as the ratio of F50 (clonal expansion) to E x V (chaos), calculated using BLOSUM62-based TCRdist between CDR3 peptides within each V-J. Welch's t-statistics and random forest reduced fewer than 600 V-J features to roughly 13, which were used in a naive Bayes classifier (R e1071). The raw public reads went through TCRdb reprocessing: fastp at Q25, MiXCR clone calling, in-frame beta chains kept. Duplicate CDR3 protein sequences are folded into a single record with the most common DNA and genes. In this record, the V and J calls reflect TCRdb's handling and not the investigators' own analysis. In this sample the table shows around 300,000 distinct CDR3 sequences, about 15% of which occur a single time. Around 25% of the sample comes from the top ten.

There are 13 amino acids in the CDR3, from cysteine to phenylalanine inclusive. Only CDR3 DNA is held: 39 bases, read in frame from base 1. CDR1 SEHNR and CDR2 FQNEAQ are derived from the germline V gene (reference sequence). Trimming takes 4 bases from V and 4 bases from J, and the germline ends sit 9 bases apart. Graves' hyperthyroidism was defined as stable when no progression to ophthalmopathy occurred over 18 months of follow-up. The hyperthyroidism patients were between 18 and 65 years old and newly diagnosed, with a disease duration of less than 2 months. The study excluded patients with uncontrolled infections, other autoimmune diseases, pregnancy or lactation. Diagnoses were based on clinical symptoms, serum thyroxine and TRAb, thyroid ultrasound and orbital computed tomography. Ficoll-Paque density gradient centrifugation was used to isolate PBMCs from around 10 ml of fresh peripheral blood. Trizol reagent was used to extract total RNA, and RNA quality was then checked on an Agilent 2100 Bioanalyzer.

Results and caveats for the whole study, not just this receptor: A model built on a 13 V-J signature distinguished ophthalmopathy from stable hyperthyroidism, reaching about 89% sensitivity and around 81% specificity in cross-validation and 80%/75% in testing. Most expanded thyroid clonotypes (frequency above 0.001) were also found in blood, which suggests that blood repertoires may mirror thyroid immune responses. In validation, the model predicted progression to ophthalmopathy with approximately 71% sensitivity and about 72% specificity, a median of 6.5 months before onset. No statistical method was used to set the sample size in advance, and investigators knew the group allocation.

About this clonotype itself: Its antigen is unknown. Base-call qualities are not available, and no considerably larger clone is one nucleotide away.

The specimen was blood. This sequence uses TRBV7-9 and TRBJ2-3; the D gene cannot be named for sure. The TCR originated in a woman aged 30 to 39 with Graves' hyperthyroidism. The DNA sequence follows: TGTGCCAGCAGCTCAGGACCCTCAGATACGCAGTATTTT. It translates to CASSSGPSDTQYF.